Listed here is a single T cell receptor beta chain. Its antigen is not identified. The sample belongs to a study of graft-versus-host responses after intestinal transplantation. CDR1 and CDR2 (germline): SNHLY, FYNNEI. This CDR3 is built from 18 residues. With 5 bases removed from V and 3 bases from J, the gap between germline ends came to 23 bases. Data came from immunoSEQ multiplex PCR; TCRdb stores just in-frame clones and leaves some out. The table records about 81,000 clones, about 91% of them present only once. The source was unstimulated CD4+ T cells sorted from spleen or lymph node cells, collected before transplant. This TCR came from a human donor who was the organ donor for an intestinal transplant. The V and J genes are TRBV2 and TRBJ1-5; D is possibly TRBD1 (6 bases). The CDR3 is CASSPPTGIWINNQPQHF. The CDR3, as DNA: TGTGCCAGCAGTCCTCCTACAGGGATTTGGATCAACAATCAGCCCCAGCATTTT.